This T cell receptor (beta chain) was recorded in a study of T cells in Graves' hyperthyroidism and ophthalmopathy. RNA transcripts served as the template for amplifying TCR beta CDR3 regions. First-round RT-PCR of the TCR CDR3 relied on the HTBI primer set. TCRdb passed the multiplex PCR reads through MiXCR, listing each CDR3 protein once. Of 300,000 or so distinct CDR3 sequences in the sample, over 20% were seen once. The V gene's germline CDR1 is MNHNS and CDR2 SASEGT. Between the trimmed V and J ends, which lost 2 bases and 2 bases, there was a span of 8 bases. The CDR3 contains 14 residues. This clonotype was observed at least ten times.

Material for sequencing was blood. The V call is TRBV6-1, the J call TRBJ2-3, with D hard to call. The TCR comes from a woman between 50 and 59 years old with Graves' hyperthyroidism. DNA for the CDR3: TGTGCCAGCAGTGAAAAGGCAGCCACAGATACGCAGTATTTT. Translated: CASSEKAATDTQYF.